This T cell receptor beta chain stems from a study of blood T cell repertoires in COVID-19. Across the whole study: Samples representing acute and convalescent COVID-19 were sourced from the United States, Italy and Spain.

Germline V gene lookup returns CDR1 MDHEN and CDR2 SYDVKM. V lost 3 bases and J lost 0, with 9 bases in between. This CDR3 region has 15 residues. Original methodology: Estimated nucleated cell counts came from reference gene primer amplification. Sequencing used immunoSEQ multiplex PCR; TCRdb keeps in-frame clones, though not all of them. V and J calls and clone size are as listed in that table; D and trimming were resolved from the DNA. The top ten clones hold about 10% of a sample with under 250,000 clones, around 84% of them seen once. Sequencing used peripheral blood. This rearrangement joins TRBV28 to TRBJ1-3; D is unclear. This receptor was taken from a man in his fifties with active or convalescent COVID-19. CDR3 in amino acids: CASSFHGFSGNTIYF. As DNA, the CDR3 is TGTGCCAGCAGTTTCCACGGTTTCTCTGGAAACACCATATATTTT.